This entry lists 6 T cell receptor beta chains sequenced from one sample in a study of T cell responses to AZD1222 COVID-19 vaccine. Method: immunoSEQ multiplex PCR; TCRdb's copy keeps in-frame clones and lacks some. The repertoire holds some 120,000 clones, with 87% as singletons. The sequencing here drew on peripheral blood, taken on day 0 of AZD1222 vaccination. The receptors stem from an adult in good health.

CDR3: CASSSQGLGNQPQHF. CDR3 nucleotide sequence: TGTGCCAGTAGTTCCCAGGGTCTCGGAAATCAGCCCCAGCATTTT. The chain is built from TRBV19 and TRBJ1-5; tentative D call: TRBD1 (5 bases). The CDR3 runs to 15 residues. Per the germline V gene, CDR1 is LNHDA and CDR2 is SQIVND (reference sequence). Trimming shortened V by 5 bases and J by 4 bases, and 15 bases separated the two germline ends.

J is TRBJ1-2 and V is TRBV12-3 or TRBV12-4; the D is unclear. The CDR3 has 13 residues. V was shortened by 1 base and J by 4 bases, with 7 bases between the two germline ends. For the CDR3, the DNA is TGTGCCAGCAGTTTAGAAACCTTCTATGGCTACACCTTC. It translates to CASSLETFYGYTF.

This chain connects TRBV19 to TRBJ1-6; weak D call: TRBD1 (5 bases). The CDR3 runs to 16 residues. CDR1 and CDR2 (germline): LNHDA, SQIVND (reference sequence). V was trimmed by 7 bases and J by 5 bases, leaving 18 bases between them. CDR3 in DNA: TGTGCCAGTACCCGCGGGGGGACGGCTCATAATTCACCCCTCCACTTT. It is translated as CASTRGGTAHNSPLHF.

This clone was found once. DNA for the CDR3: TGCGCCAGCAGCCATAGACAGGACACGGCCTATGGCTACACCTTC. Amino acid sequence: CASSHRQDTAYGYTF. V gene TRBV5-1 combines with J gene TRBJ1-2, with D possibly matching TRBD1 (6 bases). From germline, CDR1 is SGHRS and CDR2 YFSETQ. Trimming cost V 4 bases and J 4 bases, with 17 bases left between them. This CDR3 is built from 15 residues.

The rearrangement uses TRBV10-2 and TRBJ1-6; tentatively, D is TRBD1 (5 bases). V gave up 6 bases and J gave up 10 bases, with 16 bases separating them. Looked up from germline, CDR1 is WSHSY and CDR2 is SAAADI. The CDR3 extends over 14 amino acids. The CDR3 reads CASRGTPGGSPLHF. CDR3 sequence (DNA): TGCGCCAGCAGGGGGACTCCAGGAGGGTCACCCCTCCACTTT.

V is TRBV7-2 and J is TRBJ2-5; 7 nucleotides align to TRBD1. V shed 1 base and J 2 bases; nucleotides not matched to a gene: 1. This CDR3 is 14 amino acids long. Germline V gene sequence: CDR1 SGHTA, CDR2 FQGNSA. In DNA form, the CDR3 reads TGTGCCAGCAGCTTAGGACAGGGTCAAGAGACCCAGTACTTC. Its translation: CASSLGQGQETQYF. Together with reference TRBV7-2 and TRBJ2-5, the CDR3 gives the full variable domain: GAGVSQSPSNKVTEKGKDVELRCDPISGHTALYWYRQSLGQGLEFLIYFQGNSAPDKSGLPSDRFSAERTGGSVSTLTIQRTQQEDSAVYLCASSLGQGQETQYFGPGTRLLVL.